The 32 T cell receptor beta chains in this list originate from one sample, sequenced in a study of blood T cells in healthy people across ages (dated by TCRdb to about 2015). Receptors were amplified or captured by 5' RACE. Instrument on record: Illumina HiSeq 2500. A second about 7 to 12 cycle PCR used a sample-barcoded 5' primer and a J-beta primer mix. TCRdb reprocessed the public reads (quality trimming at Q25 with fastp, clone calling with MiXCR) and kept in-frame beta chains. Entries that share a CDR3 protein sequence are merged under the most common genes and DNA. The sample table records 1.5 million or so distinct CDR3 sequences; 40% to 50% of these occur just once. Jointly, the top ten make up roughly 7.7% of the sample. Sample: blood. These receptors were collected from a woman between 18 and 30 years old in good health.

V gene TRBV27 combines with J gene TRBJ1-2; D is uncertain. Trimming stripped 6 bases from V and 4 bases from J, with 12 bases between. Germline V lookup: CDR1 MNHEY, CDR2 SMNVEV (reference sequence). The CDR3 has 13 amino acids. Here the CDR3 DNA reads TGTGCCAGCAGGGCCGGGCGGTCCTATGGCTACACCTTC. Its protein product is CASRAGRSYGYTF.

With respect to this clonotype: Since a much larger clone is just one base distant, this may be a read error. The chain links TRBV7-2 to TRBJ2-1, with D perhaps TRBD1 or TRBD2 (5 bases each). With 1 base removed from V and 6 bases from J, the gap between germline ends came to 19 bases. The CDR3 sequence is 17 residues long. Germline CDR1 SGHTA, CDR2 FQGNSA. CDR3 region: CASSLETSGQGFNEQFF. The CDR3 coding sequence is TGTGCCAGCAGCTTAGAGACTTCGGGGCAGGGTTTCAATGAGCAGTTCTTC. The full variable domain, with the rest looked up from reference TRBV7-2 and TRBJ2-1, is GAGVSQSPSNKVTEKGKDVELRCDPISGHTALYWYRQSLGQGLEFLIYFQGNSAPDKSGLPSDRFSAERTGGSVSTLTIQRTQQEDSAVYLCASSLETSGQGFNEQFFGPGTRLTVL.

The chain couples TRBV12-3 or TRBV12-4 to TRBJ2-4; 12 bases are a match to TRBD2. With the DNA end fitting TRBJ2-5 better, the J assignment may be wrong. CDR3 length: 19 amino acids. The CDR3 region is CASSSNARGLAGWEETQYF. CDR3 DNA sequence: TGTGCCAGCAGTTCGAATGCCCGCGGACTAGCGGGGTGGGAAGAGACCCAGTACTTC.

The rearrangement joins TRBV3-1 to TRBJ1-2; TRBD1 aligns across 11 bases. V shed 4 bases, J shed 7 bases, and the junction held 8 bases outside the gene matches. The CDR3 extends over 15 amino acids. CDR1 LGHDT and CDR2 YNNKEL come from the germline V gene (reference sequence). The CDR3 reads CASSLGTGGRSGYTF. In DNA, the CDR3 is TGTGCCAGCAGCCTAGGGACAGGGGGTCGGAGTGGCTACACCTTC.

The V call is TRBV7-9, the J call TRBJ2-1, with TRBD2 matching over 11 bases. The CDR3 loop spans 15 amino acids. V shed 4 bases and J 13 bases; nucleotides not matched to a gene: 12. The germline V gene has CDR1 SEHNR and CDR2 FQNEAQ (reference sequence). The CDR3 nucleotides are TGTGCCAGCAGCTCCGGGACTAGCGGCCAAGAGACCCAGTTCTTC. This codes for CASSSGTSGQETQFF.

This clonotype came up a few times. This chain uses TRBV7-3 with TRBJ2-5; TRBD2 agrees at 7 bases. Germline loops: CDR1 SGHTA, CDR2 FQGTGA. The length of the CDR3 is 16 residues. The junction had 12 bases not matched to a gene; V was cut back by 3 bases and J by 5 bases. The CDR3: CASSLGIPGRVETQYF. Here the CDR3 DNA reads TGTGCCAGCAGCTTGGGGATTCCTGGGAGGGTGGAGACCCAGTACTTC.

This sequence joins TRBV11-2 and TRBJ2-7; D perhaps matches TRBD2 (5 bases). The CDR3 covers 12 residues. V was shortened by 8 bases and J by 5 bases, with 13 bases between the two germline ends. CDR1 SGHAT and CDR2 FQNNGV come from the germline V gene. Written as DNA, the CDR3 is TGTGCCAGCGTTGGACTCCGGGACGAGCAGTACTTC. Protein sequence: CASVGLRDEQYF.

This clonotype has more than one count but fewer than ten. The V and J genes are TRBV20-1 and TRBJ2-2; D perhaps matches TRBD2 (5 bases). Germline V gene data show CDR1 as DFQATT and CDR2 as SNEGSKA (reference sequence). The CDR3 is 12 residues long. V was trimmed by 6 bases and J by 7 bases, leaving 12 bases between them. The CDR3 reads CSAARRGGELFF. The DNA of the CDR3 is TGCAGTGCAGCCCGCCGGGGCGGGGAGCTGTTTTTT.

Concerning this clonotype: The CDR3 does not end in the conserved phenylalanine or tryptophan, so this is likely a read error. The rearrangement joins TRBV10-3 to TRBJ2-5; D is unclear. Per germline, CDR1 ENHRY and CDR2 SYGVKD. The CDR3 is made up of 14 amino acids. Trimming removed 6 bases from V and 2 bases from J, with 13 bases in between. CDR3 DNA sequence: TGTGCCATCAGCCCGGCGTGGGGACAAGAGACCCAGTACTTG. This gives the protein CAISPAWGQETQYL.

The V and J genes are TRBV7-9 and TRBJ1-2, with D perhaps matching TRBD1 (5 bases). This CDR3 comprises 15 residues. Germline lookup yields CDR1 SEHNR and CDR2 FQNEAQ (reference sequence). Deletions cut 5 bases from V and 1 base from J, with 14 bases between. The CDR3 sequence: CASSTAGRHNYGYTF. CDR3 coding DNA: TGTGCCAGCAGCACCGCGGGACGGCATAACTATGGCTACACCTTC.

This clonotype was observed a few times. V usage is TRBV7-3 and J usage is TRBJ2-5; TRBD1 aligns across 8 bases. The CDR3 runs to 14 residues. Germline V lookup: CDR1 SGHTA, CDR2 FQGTGA. V was pared by 4 bases and J by 3 bases, with 4 bases of the junction left unmatched. The CDR3, as DNA: TGTGCCAGCAGCTCTCCGGGACAGGAAGAGACCCAGTACTTC. This translates into CASSSPGQEETQYF.

Written as DNA, the CDR3 is TGTGCCAGCAGGACTCTCGGGACAGACTCCTACAATGAGCAGTACTTC. Translation gives CASRTLGTDSYNEQYF. The chain uses TRBV6-2 or TRBV6-3 and TRBJ2-1; 7 nucleotides line up with TRBD1. The J call could be wrong; TRBJ2-7 is a better fit for the DNA end. CDR3 size: 16 residues. CDR1 is MNHEY and CDR2 is SVGEGT in the germline V gene.

This clonotype was seen more than once but under ten times. V is TRBV20-1 and J is TRBJ2-1; the match to TRBD2 covers 7 bases. V was clipped by 3 bases and J by 10 bases; unmatched bases: 6. The CDR3 consists of 12 residues. The germline V gene has CDR1 DFQATT and CDR2 SNEGSKA (reference sequence). The DNA of the CDR3 is TGCAGTGCTAGGAGACTAGCTGGGGAGCAGTTCTTC. It translates to CSARRLAGEQFF.

The V call is TRBV30, the J call TRBJ1-1; 9 bases match TRBD1. The CDR3 extends over 14 amino acids. Trimming at V came to 3 bases and at J to 10 bases, leaving 12 bases not matched to a gene. The germline CDR1 and CDR2 sequences are GTSNPN and SVGIG (reference sequence). The CDR3 spells CAWRQQGAASGAFF. CDR3 DNA sequence: TGTGCCTGGAGGCAACAGGGGGCCGCATCTGGAGCTTTCTTT.

The rearrangement links TRBV10-3 to TRBJ2-7; 9 bases match TRBD1. Germline CDR1 and CDR2: ENHRY and SYGVKD. V shed 10 bases and J 0 bases; nucleotides not matched to a gene: 7. CDR3 length equals 14 residues. CDR3 sequence: CATRDRVGSYEQYF. In nucleotides, the CDR3 is TGTGCCACCCGGGACAGGGTGGGCTCCTACGAGCAGTACTTC.

As regards this clonotype: The junction departs from germline at one end; a sequencing error may be responsible. The CDR3: CTSSPAGIGDTQYF. In DNA form, the CDR3 reads TGCACCAGCAGCCCAGCGGGAATCGGAGATACGCAGTATTTT. The rearrangement links TRBV5-1 to TRBJ2-3; 7 bases map to TRBD2. Germline V gene lookup returns CDR1 SGHRS and CDR2 YFSETQ. This CDR3 is 14 amino acids long.

This clonotype has a handful of counts. The gene calls are TRBV28 and TRBJ2-1, with a weak D call TRBD2 (5 bases). Between the trimmed V and J ends, which lost 4 bases and 2 bases, there was a span of 9 bases. The CDR3 consists of 14 residues. Germline CDR1 MDHEN, CDR2 SYDVKM. This CDR3 reads CASSYGLTYNEQFF. CDR3 DNA: TGTGCCAGCAGTTACGGACTCACCTACAATGAGCAGTTCTTC.

The V call is TRBV9, the J call TRBJ1-6; 8 bases agree with TRBD1. This CDR3 is built from 15 residues. The germline CDR1 and CDR2 sequences are SGDLS and YYNGEE. Losses at the gene ends were 4 bases for V and 5 bases for J; bases not matched to a gene: 5. This CDR3 is CASSILGQDNSPLHF. As DNA, the CDR3 is TGTGCCAGCAGCATCCTGGGACAGGATAATTCACCCCTCCACTTT.

This clonotype has just a few counts. The CDR3 nucleotides are TGCGCCAGCAGATCTGCTGCCACCGGGGAGCTGTTTTTT. Translating it yields CASRSAATGELFF. The chain recombines TRBV5-1 with TRBJ2-2, with D unresolved. CDR1 is SGHRS, CDR2 YFSETQ, per germline. The V and J ends lost 5 bases and 4 bases respectively, with 9 bases between them. CDR3 length equals 13 residues. Full variable domain (outside the CDR3, taken from reference TRBV5-1 and TRBJ2-2): KAGVTQTPRYLIKTRGQQVTLSCSPISGHRSVSWYQQTPGQGLQFLFEYFSETQRNKGNFPGRFSGRQFSNSRSEMNVSTLELGDSALYLCASRSAATGELFFGEGSRLTVL.

This chain links TRBV6-5 with TRBJ1-1, with TRBD1 matching 7 bases. With 7 bases clipped from V and 5 bases from J, the junction kept 13 bases outside the gene matches. Germline loops: CDR1 MNHEY, CDR2 SVGAGI. The CDR3 has 15 amino acids. CDR3 sequence reads: CASTRQGEINTEAFF. The CDR3 DNA reads TGTGCCAGCACCCGACAGGGTGAAATTAATACTGAAGCTTTCTTT.

The CDR3 loop reads CASRTFGTGSFYEQYF. CDR3 DNA: TGTGCCAGCAGAACGTTCGGGACAGGGTCTTTTTACGAGCAGTACTTC. J is TRBJ2-5 and V is TRBV27, with TRBD1 identical over 9 bases. The J call is uncertain, as TRBJ2-7 better fits the DNA end. The CDR3 extends over 16 amino acids. Germline V lookup: CDR1 MNHEY, CDR2 SMNVEV (reference sequence).

V usage is TRBV15 and J usage is TRBJ1-6, with unresolved D. The V gene's germline CDR1 is LNHNV and CDR2 YYDKDF (reference sequence). The V gene lost 2 bases and the J gene lost 0 bases, with 14 bases spanning the gap. This CDR3 has 18 residues. DNA for the CDR3: TGTGCCACCAGCAGACCTCTCGTGGGAAGCTCCTATAATTCACCCCTCCACTTT. This gives the protein CATSRPLVGSSYNSPLHF.

V gene TRBV11-2 combines with J gene TRBJ2-1; 7 bases line up with TRBD2. CDR3 size: 15 residues. The germline V gene encodes CDR1 SGHAT and CDR2 FQNNGV. V lost 7 bases and J lost 4; bases outside the gene matches: 10. The CDR3 sequence is CASIDKSGAYNEQFF. CDR3 DNA sequence: TGTGCCAGCATCGATAAGAGCGGGGCATACAATGAGCAGTTCTTC.

The chain recombines TRBV12-3 or TRBV12-4 with TRBJ2-1; D remains unclear. This CDR3 is 14 amino acids long. Trimming took 5 bases from V and 3 from J, leaving 11 bases between them. The CDR3 loop reads CASSAAVYYNEQFF. The DNA for the CDR3 is TGTGCCAGCAGTGCCGCGGTATACTACAATGAGCAGTTCTTC.

This clonotype was detected ten times or more. This sequence joins TRBV29-1 and TRBJ2-3; 7 bases line up with TRBD1. Germline-derived CDR1 and CDR2 are SQVTM and ANQGSEA. V dropped 7 bases and J dropped 5; count of bases not matched to a gene: 9. The CDR3 totals 13 residues. CDR3 sequence: CSARQGVGDTQYF. The CDR3 DNA is TGCAGCGCCCGACAGGGAGTGGGAGATACGCAGTATTTT.

This clonotype has a handful of counts. J is TRBJ1-1 and V is TRBV30; 7 nucleotides agree with TRBD1. V lost 0 bases, J lost 8 bases, and 9 bases stayed unmatched. CDR1 is GTSNPN and CDR2 is SVGIG in the germline V gene (reference sequence). The CDR3 has 14 residues. The CDR3 region is CAWSVRDREAEAFF. DNA for the CDR3: TGTGCCTGGAGTGTACGAGACAGGGAGGCGGAAGCTTTCTTT.

V and J are TRBV5-1 and TRBJ2-1; 14 bases agree with TRBD2. V dropped 4 bases and J dropped 11; count of bases not matched to a gene: 11. CDR1 and CDR2 from the germline V gene are SGHRS and YFSETQ. The length of the CDR3 is 16 residues. Here the CDR3 reads CASSAPGLAGVNKQFF. CDR3 in DNA: TGCGCCAGCAGCGCGCCGGGACTAGCGGGAGTAAATAAGCAGTTCTTC.

J is TRBJ2-4 and V is TRBV7-2; D is possibly TRBD2 (5 bases). The DNA matches TRBJ2-7 better at its end, which makes the J call doubtful. Germline V gene lookup returns CDR1 SGHTA and CDR2 FQGNSA. The CDR3 extends over 14 amino acids. The CDR3 is CASNTPLVTYEQYF. The CDR3 DNA follows: TGTGCCAGCAACACACCACTAGTAACCTACGAGCAGTACTTC.

This clonotype was counted a few times. The genes are TRBV6-5 and TRBJ2-1, with 13 positions matching TRBD2. In germline, CDR1 is MNHEY, CDR2 SVGAGI. The J segment lost 9 bases and the V segment lost 7 bases, leaving 12 bases of the junction unmatched. The CDR3 extends over 16 amino acids. The CDR3 nucleotides are TGTGCCAGCAATTCCCCCCGGACTAGCGGGAGAGGTGAGCAGTTCTTC. Translated, it gives CASNSPRTSGRGEQFF.

This clonotype has just a few counts. The genes are TRBV25-1 and TRBJ2-4; either TRBD1 or TRBD2 may fit D (5 bases each). The CDR3 has 14 amino acids. V lost 1 base and J 6 bases, leaving 10 bases between the germline ends. Germline V gene lookup returns CDR1 MGHDK and CDR2 SYGVNS. CDR3 DNA: TGTGCCAGCAGTGAATTGGGGGTTGGAAACATTCAGTACTTC. Encoded protein: CASSELGVGNIQYF.

The rearrangement uses TRBV6-5 and TRBJ2-3; the D gene could be TRBD1 or TRBD2 (6 bases each). The V gene's germline CDR1 is MNHEY and CDR2 SVGAGI. V lost 0 bases and J lost 6, with 22 bases in between. The CDR3 consists of 18 residues. CDR3 amino acids: CASSYSPARLGGYDTQYF. In DNA, the CDR3 is TGTGCCAGCAGTTACTCGCCCGCCAGACTAGGGGGGTACGATACGCAGTATTTT.

V and J are TRBV2 and TRBJ1-1; a possible D gene is TRBD1 (5 bases). There are 14 residues in the CDR3. Trimming cost V 8 bases and J 3 bases, with 16 bases left between them. Germline CDR1 SNHLY, CDR2 FYNNEI. The CDR3 here is CASAIIQVHTEAFF. CDR3 in DNA: TGTGCCAGCGCAATCATACAGGTACACACTGAAGCTTTCTTT.